The entry that follows covers one TCR beta chain sequence. TCRdb's table, derived via immunoSEQ multiplex PCR, lists solely in-frame clones and lacks some. The data show around 50,000 clones, with over 75% seen just once and more than 3% held by the top ten. Drawing of blood for sampling happened at baseline, at cycle 4 day 1, and at cycle 7 day 1. The data belong to a study of OX40 agonist ivuxolimab in advanced cancers. The sequence was collected from an adult with an advanced solid tumor such as melanoma, head and neck, liver or kidney cancer. Specimen: CD4+ or CD8+ T cells sorted from blood, collected in a trial of the OX40 agonist ivuxolimab.

In DNA form, the CDR3 reads TGTGCCAGCAGTTACTCTCTAGGAGACTCGTGGTACTTC. Translation gives CASSYSLGDSWYF. The V and J genes are TRBV6-6 and TRBJ2-5; D is unclear. Trimming took off 0 bases at V and 13 bases at J, with 15 bases between the two ends. Germline CDR1 reads MNHNY; CDR2 reads SVGAGI (reference sequence). This CDR3 comprises 13 residues.